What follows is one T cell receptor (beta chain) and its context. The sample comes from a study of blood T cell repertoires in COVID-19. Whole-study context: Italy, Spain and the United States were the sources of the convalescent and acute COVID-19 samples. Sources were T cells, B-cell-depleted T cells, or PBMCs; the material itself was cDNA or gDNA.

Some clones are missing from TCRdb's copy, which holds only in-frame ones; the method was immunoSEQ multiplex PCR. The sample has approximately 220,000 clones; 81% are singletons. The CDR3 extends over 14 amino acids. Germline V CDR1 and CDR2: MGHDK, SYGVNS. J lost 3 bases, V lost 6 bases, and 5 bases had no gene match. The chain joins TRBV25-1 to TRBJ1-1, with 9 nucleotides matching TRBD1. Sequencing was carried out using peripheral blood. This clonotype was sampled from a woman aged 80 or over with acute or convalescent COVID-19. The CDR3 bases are TGTGCCAGCAGAGTGGGACAGGGCCACACTGAAGCTTTCTTT. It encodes CASRVGQGHTEAFF.